The 9 T cell receptor beta chains in this list originate from one sample, sequenced in a study of blood T cells in healthy people across ages. A second PCR, run for roughly 7 to 11 cycles, used a sample-barcoded 5' primer plus a J-beta primer mix. One entry per CDR3 protein results from TCRdb running MiXCR on the 5' RACE reads. The sample includes about 1.4 million distinct CDR3 sequences, approximately 60% of them seen just once. The sequenced sample consisted of blood. These receptor sequences come from a man aged 18 to 29 in good health.

The chain recombines TRBV3-1 with TRBJ2-7, with D perhaps TRBD2 (5 bases). CDR3 length: 15 amino acids. The germline gives CDR1 LGHDT, CDR2 YNNKEL (reference sequence). Trimming pared 4 bases from V and 0 bases from J, leaving 13 bases between. The CDR3 loop reads CASSPGLRSSYEQYF. The CDR3 nucleotides are TGTGCCAGCAGCCCCGGACTGAGAAGCTCCTACGAGCAGTACTTC.

The CDR3 region is CASSSDRRDTGELFF. In nucleotides, the CDR3 is TGTGCCAGCAGCTCGGACAGACGGGACACCGGGGAGCTGTTTTTT. The chain recombines TRBV11-2 with TRBJ2-2, with TRBD1 as a possible D gene (6 bases). This CDR3 is 15 amino acids long. The V gene lost 4 bases and the J gene lost 3 bases, with 12 bases spanning the gap. Germline values: CDR1 SGHAT, CDR2 FQNNGV.

V and J are TRBV6-6 and TRBJ2-7; D assignment may be TRBD1 or TRBD2 (5 bases each). Germline loops: CDR1 MNHNY, CDR2 SVGAGI (reference sequence). The CDR3 spans 15 residues. Trimming removed 5 bases from V and 2 bases from J, with 16 bases in between. The CDR3 sequence is CASSVSGTVTYEQYF. The DNA of the CDR3 is TGTGCCAGCAGTGTATCCGGGACCGTGACCTACGAGCAGTACTTC.

This sequence joins TRBV6-2 or TRBV6-3 and TRBJ2-4, with 9 bases identical to TRBD1. The closer fit of TRBJ2-7 to the DNA end suggests the J call may be wrong. The CDR3 loop spans 14 amino acids. Looked up from germline, CDR1 is MNHEY and CDR2 is SVGEGT. CDR3 in DNA: TGTGCCAGCAATCTCCCGGGACAGGGTTACGAGCAGTACTTC. Encoded protein: CASNLPGQGYEQYF.

The chain carries TRBV4-1 and TRBJ1-1; D possibly corresponds to TRBD1 (5 bases). V was shortened by 3 bases and J by 0 bases, with 14 bases between the two germline ends. Germline values: CDR1 MGHRA, CDR2 YSYEKL. This CDR3 has 16 residues. Here the CDR3 reads CASSQVPGALNTEAFF. In nucleotides, the CDR3 is TGCGCCAGCAGCCAGGTACCCGGGGCCCTGAACACTGAAGCTTTCTTT.

The V and J genes are TRBV4-3 and TRBJ2-7; 9 positions agree with TRBD1. Germline trimming cut 4 bases from V and 4 bases from J; bases unmatched to any gene: 8. This CDR3 region has 15 residues. Germline CDR1 reads LGHNA; CDR2 reads YSLEER. The CDR3 nucleotides are TGCGCCAGCAGCCCTCACAGGGGGCTTTGGTACGAGCAGTACTTC. As protein: CASSPHRGLWYEQYF.

The genes are TRBV7-9 and TRBJ1-1; TRBD1 matches at 8 bases. CDR1 SEHNR and CDR2 FQNEAQ come from the germline V gene (reference sequence). J gave up 3 bases and V 5 bases, and 5 bases lay outside the gene matches. There are 14 residues in the CDR3. The CDR3 DNA follows: TGTGCCAGCAGCCGACAGGGGAGATACACTGAAGCTTTCTTT. Its protein is CASSRQGRYTEAFF. Together with reference TRBV7-9 and TRBJ1-1, the CDR3 gives the full variable domain: DTGVSQNPRHKITKRGQNVTFRCDPISEHNRLYWYRQTLGQGPEFLTYFQNEAQLEKSRLLSDRFSAERPKGSFSTLEIQRTEQGDSAMYLCASSRQGRYTEAFFGQGTRLTVV.

This clonotype appeared a few times. The chain combines TRBV25-1 with TRBJ2-4; D may correspond to TRBD1 or TRBD2 (7 bases each). The CDR3 is 14 amino acids. Trimming left V 4 bases short and J 3 bases short, with 10 bases between. Looked up from germline, CDR1 is MGHDK and CDR2 is SYGVNS. CDR3 nucleotide sequence: TGTGCCAGCAGTGCCAGGGGGGGCAAAAACATTCAGTACTTC. It is translated as CASSARGGKNIQYF.

This clonotype turned up a few times. This chain connects TRBV4-2 to TRBJ2-1; maybe TRBD2 (5 bases). The CDR3 runs to 18 residues. Germline V gene data show CDR1 as LGHNA and CDR2 as YNFKEQ. Trimming removed 1 base at V and 7 bases at J, with 23 bases between. The CDR3 region has the DNA TGTGCCAGCAGCCAAGGTCCCCTGCGAGGGAGAGTAGGAAATGAGCAGTTCTTC. Protein: CASSQGPLRGRVGNEQFF.